This T cell receptor (beta chain) was captured by sequencing in a study of blood T cell repertoires in COVID-19. Study summary: Some COVID-19 samples were acute and others convalescent; all came from the United States, Italy and Spain. PBMCs, B-cell-depleted T cells, or T cells provided the cDNA or gDNA that made up the material.

In the source study's methods: Reference gene primer amplification in the assay estimated nucleated cell counts. TCRdb keeps only in-frame clones here, not all; method: immunoSEQ multiplex PCR. V and J calls and clone size are copied from that table; D and trimming were computed from the DNA. In the table there are about 94,000 clones, 80% of which are singletons. CDR1 is MGHRA, CDR2 YSYEKL, per germline. Trimming shortened V by 2 bases and J by 1 base, and 11 bases separated the two germline ends. The CDR3 has 16 amino acids. The clonotype was recovered from a human donor in a cohort sampled during active COVID-19. The sequenced material came from peripheral blood. The V and J genes are TRBV4-1 and TRBJ2-2; D call uncertain. CDR3 nucleotides: TGCGCCAGCAGCCAACACAGAAGACAGAACACCGGGGAGCTGTTTTTT. This sequence encodes CASSQHRRQNTGELFF.